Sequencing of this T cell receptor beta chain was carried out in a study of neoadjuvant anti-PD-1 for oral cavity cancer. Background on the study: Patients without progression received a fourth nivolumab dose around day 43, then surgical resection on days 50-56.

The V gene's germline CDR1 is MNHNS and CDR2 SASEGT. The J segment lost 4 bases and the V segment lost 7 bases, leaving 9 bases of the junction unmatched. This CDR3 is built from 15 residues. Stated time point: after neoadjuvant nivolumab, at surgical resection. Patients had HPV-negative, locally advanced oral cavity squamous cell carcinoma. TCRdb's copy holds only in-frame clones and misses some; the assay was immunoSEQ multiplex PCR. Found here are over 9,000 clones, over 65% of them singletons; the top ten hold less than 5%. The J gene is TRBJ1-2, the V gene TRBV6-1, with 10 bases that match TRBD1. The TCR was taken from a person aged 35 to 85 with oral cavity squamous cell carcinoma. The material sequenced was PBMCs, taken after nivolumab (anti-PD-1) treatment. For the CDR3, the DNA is TGTGCCAGCAAGGACAGGGGGGAAGGAGGCTATGGCTACACCTTC. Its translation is CASKDRGEGGYGYTF.